This T cell receptor beta chain was sequenced for a study of cytomegalovirus exposure and HLA in healthy donors. The V gene's germline CDR1 is MDHEN and CDR2 SYDVKM. The V gene lost 8 bases and the J gene lost 1 base, with 18 bases spanning the gap. This CDR3 region has 15 residues. This clone appeared a single time. The antigen is unknown. Use of 60 Vbeta and 13 Jbeta primers characterized the PCR. This table comes from immunoSEQ multiplex PCR, and its TCRdb copy is limited to in-frame clones, with some not included. The sample lists 65,000 to 85,000 clones, less than 80% occurring once. Findings of the study overall: Later analysis identified several of the most significant clusters that appeared linked to common viral pathogens.

This clonotype was obtained from a woman between 35 and 50 years old in good health and CMV-seropositive. The sequenced material came from PBMCs. V and J are TRBV28 and TRBJ2-7, with D possibly TRBD2 on 7 matching bases. The CDR3 spells CASLTKGGPSYEQYF. The CDR3 DNA is TGTGCCAGCTTAACAAAGGGGGGGCCGTCCTACGAGCAGTACTTC.